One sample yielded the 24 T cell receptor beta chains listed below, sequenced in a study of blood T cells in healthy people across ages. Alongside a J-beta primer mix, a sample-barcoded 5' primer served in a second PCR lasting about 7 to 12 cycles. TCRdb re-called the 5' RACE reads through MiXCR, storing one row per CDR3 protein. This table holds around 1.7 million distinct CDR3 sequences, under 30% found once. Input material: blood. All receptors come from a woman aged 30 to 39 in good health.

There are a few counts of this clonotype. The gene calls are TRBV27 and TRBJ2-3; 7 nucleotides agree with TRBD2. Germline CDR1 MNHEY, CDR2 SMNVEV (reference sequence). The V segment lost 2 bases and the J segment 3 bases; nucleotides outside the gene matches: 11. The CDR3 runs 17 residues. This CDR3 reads CASSLLAVTGGTDTQYF. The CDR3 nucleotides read TGTGCCAGCAGTTTACTAGCGGTGACCGGAGGGACAGATACGCAGTATTTT.

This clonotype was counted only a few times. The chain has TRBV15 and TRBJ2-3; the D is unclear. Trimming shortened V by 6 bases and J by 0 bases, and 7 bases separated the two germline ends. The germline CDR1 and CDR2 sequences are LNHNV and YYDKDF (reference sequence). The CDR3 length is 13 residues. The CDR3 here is CATSNVSTDTQYF. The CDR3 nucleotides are TGTGCCACCAGTAACGTTAGCACAGATACGCAGTATTTT.

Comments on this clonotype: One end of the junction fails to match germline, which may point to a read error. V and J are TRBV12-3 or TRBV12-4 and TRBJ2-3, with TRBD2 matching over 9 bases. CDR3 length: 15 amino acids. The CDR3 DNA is TGTGCCGGCAGAGCCCGGACTAGCGGCACAGATACGCAGTATTTT. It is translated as CAGRARTSGTDTQYF.

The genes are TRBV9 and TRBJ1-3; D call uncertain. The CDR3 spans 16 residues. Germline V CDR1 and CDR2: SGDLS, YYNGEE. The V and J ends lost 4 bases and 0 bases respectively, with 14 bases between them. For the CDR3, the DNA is TGTGCCAGCAGCCACCAAGGAGAGGACTCTGGAAACACCATATATTTT. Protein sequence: CASSHQGEDSGNTIYF. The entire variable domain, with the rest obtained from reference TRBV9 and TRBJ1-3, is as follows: DSGVTQTPKHLITATGQRVTLRCSPRSGDLSVYWYQQSLDQGLQFLIQYYNGEERAKGNILERFSAQQFPDLHSELNLSSLELGDSALYFCASSHQGEDSGNTIYFGEGSWLTVV.

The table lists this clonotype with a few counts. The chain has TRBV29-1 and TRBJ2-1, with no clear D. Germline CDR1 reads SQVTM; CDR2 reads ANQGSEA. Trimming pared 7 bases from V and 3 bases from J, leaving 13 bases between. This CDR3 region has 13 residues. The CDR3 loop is CSARKLVYNEQFF. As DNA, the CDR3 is TGCAGCGCCCGGAAACTGGTCTACAATGAGCAGTTCTTC.

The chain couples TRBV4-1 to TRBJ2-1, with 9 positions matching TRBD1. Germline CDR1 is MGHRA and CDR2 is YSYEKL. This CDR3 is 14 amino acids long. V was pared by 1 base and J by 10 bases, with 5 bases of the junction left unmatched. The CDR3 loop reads CASSQARQGVEQFF. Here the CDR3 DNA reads TGCGCCAGCAGCCAAGCCCGACAGGGGGTCGAGCAGTTCTTC.

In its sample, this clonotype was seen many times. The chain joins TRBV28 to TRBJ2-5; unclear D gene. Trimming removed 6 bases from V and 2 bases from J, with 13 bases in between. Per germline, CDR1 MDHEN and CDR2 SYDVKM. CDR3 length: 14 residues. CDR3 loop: CASSLIGAQETQYF. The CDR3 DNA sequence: TGTGCCAGCAGCTTAATCGGAGCGCAAGAGACCCAGTACTTC.

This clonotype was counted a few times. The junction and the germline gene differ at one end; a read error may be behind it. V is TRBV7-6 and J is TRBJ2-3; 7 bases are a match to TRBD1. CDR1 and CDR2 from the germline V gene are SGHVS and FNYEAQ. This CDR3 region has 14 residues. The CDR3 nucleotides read TGTGCCGGCAGCTTAGCGCAGGGGGCAGATACGCAGTATTTT. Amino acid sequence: CAGSLAQGADTQYF.

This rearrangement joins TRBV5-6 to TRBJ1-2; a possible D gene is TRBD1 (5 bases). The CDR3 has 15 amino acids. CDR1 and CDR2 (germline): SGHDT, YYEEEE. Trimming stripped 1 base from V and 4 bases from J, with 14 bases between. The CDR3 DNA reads TGTGCCAGCAGCTTGATCAGTCCACAGGCCTATGGCTACACCTTC. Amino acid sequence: CASSLISPQAYGYTF.

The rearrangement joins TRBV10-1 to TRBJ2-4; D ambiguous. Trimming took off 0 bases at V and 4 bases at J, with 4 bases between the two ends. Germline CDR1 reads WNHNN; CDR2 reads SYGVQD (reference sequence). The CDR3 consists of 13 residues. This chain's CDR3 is CASSESTKNIQYF. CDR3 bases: TGCGCCAGCAGTGAGTCGACTAAAAACATTCAGTACTTC.

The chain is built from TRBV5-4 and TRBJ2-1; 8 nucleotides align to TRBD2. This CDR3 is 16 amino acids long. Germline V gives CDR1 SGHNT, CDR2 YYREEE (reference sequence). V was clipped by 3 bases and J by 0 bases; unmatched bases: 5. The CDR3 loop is CASSSGGAVSYNEQFF. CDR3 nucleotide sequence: TGTGCCAGCAGCTCGGGGGGGGCGGTCTCCTACAATGAGCAGTTCTTC. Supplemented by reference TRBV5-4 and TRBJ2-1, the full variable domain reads ETGVTQSPTHLIKTRGQQVTLRCSSQSGHNTVSWYQQALGQGPQFIFQYYREEENGRGNFPPRFSGLQFPNYSSELNVNALELDDSALYLCASSSGGAVSYNEQFFGPGTRLTVL.

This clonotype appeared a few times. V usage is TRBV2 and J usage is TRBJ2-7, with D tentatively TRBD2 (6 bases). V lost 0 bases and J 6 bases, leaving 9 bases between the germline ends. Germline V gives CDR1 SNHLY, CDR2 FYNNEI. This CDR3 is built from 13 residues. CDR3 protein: CASSEAPGVEQYF. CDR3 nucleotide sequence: TGTGCCAGCAGTGAAGCGCCGGGGGTCGAGCAGTACTTC.

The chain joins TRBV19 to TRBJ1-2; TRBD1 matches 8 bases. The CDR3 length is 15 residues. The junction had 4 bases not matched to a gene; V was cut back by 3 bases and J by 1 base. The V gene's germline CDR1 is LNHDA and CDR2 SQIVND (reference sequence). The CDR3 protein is CASSIVGQGNYGYTF. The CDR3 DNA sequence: TGTGCCAGTAGTATCGTCGGACAGGGTAACTATGGCTACACCTTC.

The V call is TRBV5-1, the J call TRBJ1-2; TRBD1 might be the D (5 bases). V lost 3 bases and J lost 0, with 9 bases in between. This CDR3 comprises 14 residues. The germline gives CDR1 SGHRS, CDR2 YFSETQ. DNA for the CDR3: TGCGCCAGCAGCTCGGCAGGGTCTAACTATGGCTACACCTTC. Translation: CASSSAGSNYGYTF.

The CDR3 bases are TGTGCCAGCTCACCTCGCGACGGGACTTATGGCTACACCTTC. Amino acids: CASSPRDGTYGYTF. The chain links TRBV18 to TRBJ1-2; D is possibly TRBD1 (5 bases). There are 14 residues in the CDR3. The V gene's germline CDR1 is KGHSH and CDR2 LQKENI. V was trimmed by 3 bases and J by 5 bases, leaving 13 bases between them.

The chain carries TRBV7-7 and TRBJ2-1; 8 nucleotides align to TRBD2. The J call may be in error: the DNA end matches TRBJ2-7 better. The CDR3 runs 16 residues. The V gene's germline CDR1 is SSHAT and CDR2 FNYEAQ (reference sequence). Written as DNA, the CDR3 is TGTGCCAGCAGCGAGGGACTAGGGAGCTCCTACAATGAGCAGTACTTC. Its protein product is CASSEGLGSSYNEQYF.

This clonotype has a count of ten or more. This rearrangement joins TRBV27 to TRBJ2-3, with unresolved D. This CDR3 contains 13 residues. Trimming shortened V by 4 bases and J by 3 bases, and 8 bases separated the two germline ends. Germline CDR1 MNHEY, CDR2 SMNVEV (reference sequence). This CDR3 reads CASSSHSTDTQYF. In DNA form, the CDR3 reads TGTGCCAGCAGTTCCCACTCGACAGATACGCAGTATTTT.

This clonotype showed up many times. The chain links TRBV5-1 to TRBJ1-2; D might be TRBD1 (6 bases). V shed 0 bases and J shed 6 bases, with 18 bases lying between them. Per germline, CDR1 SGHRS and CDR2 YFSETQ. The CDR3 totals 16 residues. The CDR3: CASSLEDAGEPHGYTF. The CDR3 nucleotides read TGCGCCAGCAGCTTGGAAGATGCAGGGGAACCTCATGGCTACACCTTC.

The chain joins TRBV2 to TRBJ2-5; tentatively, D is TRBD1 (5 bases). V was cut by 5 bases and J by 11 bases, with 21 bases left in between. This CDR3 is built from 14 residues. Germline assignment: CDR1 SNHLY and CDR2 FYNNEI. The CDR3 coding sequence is TGTGCCAGCAGTACGACAGATTTTGCCTACAAGCAGTACTTC. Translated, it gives CASSTTDFAYKQYF.

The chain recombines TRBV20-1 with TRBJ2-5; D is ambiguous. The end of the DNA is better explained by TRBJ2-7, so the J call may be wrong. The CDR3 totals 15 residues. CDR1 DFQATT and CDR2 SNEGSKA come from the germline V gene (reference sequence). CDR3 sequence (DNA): TGCAGTGCTAGACCTCGGGCAGGCAAGACCTACGAGCAGTACTTC. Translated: CSARPRAGKTYEQYF.

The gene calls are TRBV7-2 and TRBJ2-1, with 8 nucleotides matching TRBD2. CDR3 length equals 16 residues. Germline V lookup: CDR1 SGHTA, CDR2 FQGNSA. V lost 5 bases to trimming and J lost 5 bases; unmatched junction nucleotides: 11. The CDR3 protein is CASSQRGGGGHNEQFF. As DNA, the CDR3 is TGTGCCAGCAGCCAACGGGGGGGAGGCGGGCACAATGAGCAGTTCTTC. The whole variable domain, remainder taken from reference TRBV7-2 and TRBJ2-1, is GAGVSQSPSNKVTEKGKDVELRCDPISGHTALYWYRQSLGQGLEFLIYFQGNSAPDKSGLPSDRFSAERTGGSVSTLTIQRTQQEDSAVYLCASSQRGGGGHNEQFFGPGTRLTVL.

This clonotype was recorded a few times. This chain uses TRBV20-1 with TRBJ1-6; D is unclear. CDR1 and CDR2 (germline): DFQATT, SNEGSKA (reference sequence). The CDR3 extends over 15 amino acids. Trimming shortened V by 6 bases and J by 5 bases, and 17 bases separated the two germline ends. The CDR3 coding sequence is TGCAGTGCCCCCCTTGGCGGGAGGGATAATTCACCCCTCCACTTT. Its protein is CSAPLGGRDNSPLHF.

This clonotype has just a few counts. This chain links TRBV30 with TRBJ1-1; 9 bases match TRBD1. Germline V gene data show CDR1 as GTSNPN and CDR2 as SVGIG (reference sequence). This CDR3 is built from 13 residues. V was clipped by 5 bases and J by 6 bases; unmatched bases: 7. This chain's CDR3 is CAWGTGPGSEAFF. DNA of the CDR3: TGTGCCTGGGGGACAGGGCCAGGTTCTGAAGCTTTCTTT.

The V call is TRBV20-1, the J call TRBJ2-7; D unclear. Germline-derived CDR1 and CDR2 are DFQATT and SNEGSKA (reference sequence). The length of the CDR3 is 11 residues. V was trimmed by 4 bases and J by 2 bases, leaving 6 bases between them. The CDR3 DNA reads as TGCAGTGCTACTCCCACCTACGAGCAGTACTTC. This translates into CSATPTYEQYF.